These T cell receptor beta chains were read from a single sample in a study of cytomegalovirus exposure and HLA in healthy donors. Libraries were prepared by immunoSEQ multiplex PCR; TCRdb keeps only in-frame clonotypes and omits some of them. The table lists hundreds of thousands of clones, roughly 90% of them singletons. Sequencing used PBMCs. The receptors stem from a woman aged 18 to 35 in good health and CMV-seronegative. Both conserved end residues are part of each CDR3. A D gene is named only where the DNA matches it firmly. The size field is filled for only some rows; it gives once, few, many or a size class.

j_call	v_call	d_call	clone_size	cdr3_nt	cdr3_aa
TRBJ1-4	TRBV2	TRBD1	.	TGTGCCAGCAGTGGGACAGGGATTTCTTCTAATGAAAAACTGTTTTTT	CASSGTGISSNEKLFF
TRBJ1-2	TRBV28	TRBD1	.	TGTGCCAGCAGTCCTCCTCCGGGACAGGGGCCGGTAGGGTACAGCGAGGACACCTTC	CASSPPPGQGPVGYSEDTF
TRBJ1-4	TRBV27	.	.	TGTGCCAGCAGTTCCGCGGGGGAACCTAATGAAAAACTGTTTTTT	CASSSAGEPNEKLFF
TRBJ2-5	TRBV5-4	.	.	TGTGCCAGCAGCCGGCGGGCGGAAGAGACCCAGTACTTC	CASSRRAEETQYF
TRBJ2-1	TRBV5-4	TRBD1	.	TGTGCCAGCAACAAAGGGGGCACTCCTCAGTTCTTC	CASNKGGTPQFF
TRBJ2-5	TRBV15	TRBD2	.	TGTGCCACCAGCGGACGACTAGCGGGAGGGGAGACCCAGTACTTC	CATSGRLAGGETQYF
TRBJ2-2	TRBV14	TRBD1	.	TGTGCCAGCAGCCGGGAGCTACCCGACAGGGCGGTTACCGGGGAGCTGTTTTTT	CASSRELPDRAVTGELFF
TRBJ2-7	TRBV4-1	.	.	TGCGCCAGCAGCCCCTTAGTAGGAGGGAGGTACGAGCAGTACTTC	CASSPLVGGRYEQYF
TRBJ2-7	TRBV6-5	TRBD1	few	TGTGCCAGCAGCAGGACAGGATACGAGCAGTACTTC	CASSRTGYEQYF
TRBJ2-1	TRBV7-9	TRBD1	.	TGTGCCAGCAGCTTATCCCCGGGACAGGGAGCGAGTCTTTACAATGAGCAGTTCTTC	CASSLSPGQGASLYNEQFF
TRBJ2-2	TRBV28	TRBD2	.	TGTGCCAGCAGTAGACTAGCGGGAAAGGGGGAGCTGTTTTTT	CASSRLAGKGELFF